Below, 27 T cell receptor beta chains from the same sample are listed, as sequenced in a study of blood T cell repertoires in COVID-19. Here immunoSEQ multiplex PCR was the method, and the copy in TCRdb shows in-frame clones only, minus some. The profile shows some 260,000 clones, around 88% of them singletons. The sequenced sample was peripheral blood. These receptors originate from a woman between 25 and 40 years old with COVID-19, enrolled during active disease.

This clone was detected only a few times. The CDR3, as DNA: TGTGCCAGTAGTATAGATGTCGGGAGTTCACCCCTCCACTTT. Translated: CASSIDVGSSPLHF. The chain is built from TRBV19 and TRBJ1-6, with D unresolved. This CDR3 has 14 residues. Between the trimmed V and J ends, which lost 0 bases and 9 bases, there was a span of 9 bases. Germline-derived CDR1 and CDR2 are LNHDA and SQIVND (reference sequence).

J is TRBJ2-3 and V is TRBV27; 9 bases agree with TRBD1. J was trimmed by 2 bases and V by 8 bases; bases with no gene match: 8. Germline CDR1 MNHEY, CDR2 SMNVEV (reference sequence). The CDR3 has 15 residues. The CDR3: CASAYRGRYTDTQYF. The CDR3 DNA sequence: TGTGCCAGCGCATACAGGGGGCGTTACACAGATACGCAGTATTTT.

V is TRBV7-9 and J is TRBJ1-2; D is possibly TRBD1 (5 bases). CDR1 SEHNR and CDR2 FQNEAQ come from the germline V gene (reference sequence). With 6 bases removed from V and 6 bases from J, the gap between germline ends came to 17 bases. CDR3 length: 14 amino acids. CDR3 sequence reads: CASSSKGDSHGYTF. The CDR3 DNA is TGTGCCAGCAGTTCTAAAGGGGATTCTCATGGCTACACCTTC.

The CDR3 region has the DNA TGTGCCAGTAGTATGTTACGAGGAGGCAAAGACGAGCAGTACTTC. Residues: CASSMLRGGKDEQYF. The chain recombines TRBV19 with TRBJ2-7; maybe TRBD2 (5 bases). Germline CDR1 and CDR2: LNHDA and SQIVND (reference sequence). V lost 3 bases and J lost 5, with 17 bases in between. This CDR3 has 15 amino acids.

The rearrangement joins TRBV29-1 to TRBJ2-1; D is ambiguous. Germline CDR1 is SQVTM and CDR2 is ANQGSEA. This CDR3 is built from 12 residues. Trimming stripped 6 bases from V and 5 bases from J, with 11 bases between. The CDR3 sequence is CSVVYRDNEQFF. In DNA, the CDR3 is TGCAGCGTCGTGTACCGGGACAATGAGCAGTTCTTC.

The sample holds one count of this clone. CDR3: CSASPGSYNEQFF. The CDR3 coding sequence is TGCAGTGCCAGTCCCGGTTCCTACAATGAGCAGTTCTTC. J is TRBJ2-1 and V is TRBV20-1; no reliable D call. Trimming stripped 6 bases from V and 1 base from J, with 10 bases between. CDR1 and CDR2 (germline): DFQATT, SNEGSKA (reference sequence). The CDR3 is 13 amino acids.

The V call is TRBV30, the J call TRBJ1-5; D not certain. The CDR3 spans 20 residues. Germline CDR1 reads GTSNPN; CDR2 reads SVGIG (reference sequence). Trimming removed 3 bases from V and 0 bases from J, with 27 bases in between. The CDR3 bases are TGTGCCTGGAGCTCCGGATTCCGGCTCCAACATAGCAGTAGCAATCAGCCCCAGCATTTT. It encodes CAWSSGFRLQHSSSNQPQHF. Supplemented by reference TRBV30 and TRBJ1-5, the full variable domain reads SQTIHQWPATLVQPVGSPLSLECTVEGTSNPNLYWYRQAAGRGLQLLFYSVGIGQISSEVPQNLSASRPQDRQFILSSKKLLLSDSGFYLCAWSSGFRLQHSSSNQPQHFGDGTRLSIL.

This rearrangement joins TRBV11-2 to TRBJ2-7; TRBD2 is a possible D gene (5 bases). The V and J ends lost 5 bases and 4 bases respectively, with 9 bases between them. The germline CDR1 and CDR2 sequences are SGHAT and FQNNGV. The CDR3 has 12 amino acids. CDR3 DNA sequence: TGTGCCAGCAGCCCGGACTTGTACGAGCAGTACGTC. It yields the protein CASSPDLYEQYV.

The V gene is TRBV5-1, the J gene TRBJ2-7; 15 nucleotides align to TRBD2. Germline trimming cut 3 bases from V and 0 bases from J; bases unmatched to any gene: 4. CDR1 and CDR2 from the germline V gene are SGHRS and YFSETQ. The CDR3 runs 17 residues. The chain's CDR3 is CASSYGTSGGSSYEQYF. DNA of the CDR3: TGCGCCAGCAGCTACGGGACTAGCGGGGGGTCCTCCTACGAGCAGTACTTC.

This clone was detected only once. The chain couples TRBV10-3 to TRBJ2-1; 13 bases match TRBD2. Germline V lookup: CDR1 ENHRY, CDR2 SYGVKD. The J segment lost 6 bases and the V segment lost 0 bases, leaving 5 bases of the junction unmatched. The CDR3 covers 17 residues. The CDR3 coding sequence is TGTGCCATCAGTGAGTCATGGGGGACTAGCGGGATCAATGAGCAGTTCTTC. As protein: CAISESWGTSGINEQFF.

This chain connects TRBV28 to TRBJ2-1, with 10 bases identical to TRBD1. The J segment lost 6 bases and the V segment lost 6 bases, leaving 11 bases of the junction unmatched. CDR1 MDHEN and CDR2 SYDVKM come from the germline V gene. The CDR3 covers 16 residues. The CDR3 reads CASSRTGTGVFNEQFF. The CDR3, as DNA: TGTGCCAGCAGCCGGACCGGGACAGGGGTATTCAATGAGCAGTTCTTC. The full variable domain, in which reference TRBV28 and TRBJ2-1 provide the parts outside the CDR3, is DVKVTQSSRYLVKRTGEKVFLECVQDMDHENMFWYRQDPGLGLRLIYFSYDVKMKEKGDIPEGYSVSREKKERFSLILESASTNQTSMYLCASSRTGTGVFNEQFFGPGTRLTVL.

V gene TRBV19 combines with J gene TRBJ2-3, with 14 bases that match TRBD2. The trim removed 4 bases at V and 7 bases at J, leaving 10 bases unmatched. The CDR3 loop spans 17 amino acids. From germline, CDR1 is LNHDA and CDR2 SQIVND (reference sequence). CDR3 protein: CASSNHGTSGRRNTQYF. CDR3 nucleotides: TGTGCCAGTAGTAACCATGGGACTAGCGGGAGAAGGAATACGCAGTATTTT. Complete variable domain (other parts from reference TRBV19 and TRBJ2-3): DGGITQSPKYLFRKEGQNVTLSCEQNLNHDAMYWYRQDPGQGLRLIYYSQIVNDFQKGDIAEGYSVSREKKESFPLTVTSAQKNPTAFYLCASSNHGTSGRRNTQYFGPGTRLTVL.

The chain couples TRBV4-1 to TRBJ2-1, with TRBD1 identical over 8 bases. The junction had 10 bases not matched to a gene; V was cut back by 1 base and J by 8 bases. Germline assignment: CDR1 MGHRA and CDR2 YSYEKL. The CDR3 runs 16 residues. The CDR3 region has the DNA TGCGCCAGCAGCCAAGGGGAGGACAGGGCGTTCGATGAGCAGTTCTTC. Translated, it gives CASSQGEDRAFDEQFF.

DNA for the CDR3: TGCGCCAGCAGCCCCCGGACAGGGTGGGGCTATGGCTACACCTTC. Translation gives CASSPRTGWGYGYTF. The rearrangement joins TRBV5-1 to TRBJ1-2; 8 bases fit TRBD1. The V gene end was trimmed by 4 bases and the J gene end by 4 bases; junction bases not matched to a gene: 9. Germline V gene sequence: CDR1 SGHRS, CDR2 YFSETQ. The CDR3 loop spans 15 amino acids.

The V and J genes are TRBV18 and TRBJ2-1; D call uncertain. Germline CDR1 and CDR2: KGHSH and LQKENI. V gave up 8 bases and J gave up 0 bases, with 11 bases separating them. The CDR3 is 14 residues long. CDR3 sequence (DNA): TGTGCCAGCACCTTACAGAGCTCCTACAATGAGCAGTTCTTC. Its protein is CASTLQSSYNEQFF.

CDR3 sequence: CASSQDGGRGVEQFF. The CDR3, as DNA: TGCGCCAGCAGCCAAGACGGGGGGCGCGGGGTAGAGCAGTTCTTC. This chain connects TRBV4-3 to TRBJ2-1; a possible D gene is TRBD2 (7 bases). The V end lost 0 bases, the J end lost 10 bases, and 16 bases lay between the germline ends. CDR3 size: 15 residues. Germline V gene data show CDR1 as LGHNA and CDR2 as YSLEER.

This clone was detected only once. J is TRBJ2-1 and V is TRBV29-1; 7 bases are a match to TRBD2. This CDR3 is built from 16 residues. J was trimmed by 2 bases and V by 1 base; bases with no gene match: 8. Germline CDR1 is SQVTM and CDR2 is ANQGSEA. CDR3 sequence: CSVEGWAGAAYNEQFF. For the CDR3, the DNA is TGCAGCGTTGAAGGTTGGGCGGGAGCCGCCTACAATGAGCAGTTCTTC.

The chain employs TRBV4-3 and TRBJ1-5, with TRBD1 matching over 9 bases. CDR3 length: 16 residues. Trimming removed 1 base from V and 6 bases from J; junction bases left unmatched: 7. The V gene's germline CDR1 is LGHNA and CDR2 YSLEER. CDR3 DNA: TGCGCCAGCAGCCAAGGGGCCGGGACAGGGCTTCAGCCCCAGCATTTT. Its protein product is CASSQGAGTGLQPQHF.

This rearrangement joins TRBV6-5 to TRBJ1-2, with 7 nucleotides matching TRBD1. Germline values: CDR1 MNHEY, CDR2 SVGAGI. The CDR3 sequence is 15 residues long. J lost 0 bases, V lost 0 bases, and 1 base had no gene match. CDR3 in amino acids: CASSYSTGTNYGYTF. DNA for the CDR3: TGTGCCAGCAGTTACTCGACAGGGACTAACTATGGCTACACCTTC.

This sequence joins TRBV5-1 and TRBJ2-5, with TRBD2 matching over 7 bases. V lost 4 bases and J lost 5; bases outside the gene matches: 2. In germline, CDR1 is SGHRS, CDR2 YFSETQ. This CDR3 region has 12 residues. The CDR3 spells CASSAGVETQYF. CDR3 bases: TGCGCCAGCAGCGCGGGGGTGGAGACCCAGTACTTC. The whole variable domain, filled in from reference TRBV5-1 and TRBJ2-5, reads KAGVTQTPRYLIKTRGQQVTLSCSPISGHRSVSWYQQTPGQGLQFLFEYFSETQRNKGNFPGRFSGRQFSNSRSEMNVSTLELGDSALYLCASSAGVETQYFGPGTRLLVL.

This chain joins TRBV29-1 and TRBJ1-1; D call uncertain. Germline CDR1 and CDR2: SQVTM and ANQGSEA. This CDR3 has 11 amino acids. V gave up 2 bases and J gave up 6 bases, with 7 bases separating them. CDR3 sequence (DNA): TGCAGCGTTGAACTGGGAGCTGAAGCTTTCTTT. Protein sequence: CSVELGAEAFF.

The chain's CDR3 is CASSEERADTQYF. The CDR3 DNA follows: TGTGCCAGCAGCGAGGAGAGGGCAGATACGCAGTATTTT. The J gene is TRBJ2-3, the V gene TRBV2; possibly TRBD2 for D (5 bases). The CDR3 has 13 residues. The germline V and J ends were trimmed by 6 bases and 4 bases, with 11 bases remaining between them. Germline lookup yields CDR1 SNHLY and CDR2 FYNNEI.

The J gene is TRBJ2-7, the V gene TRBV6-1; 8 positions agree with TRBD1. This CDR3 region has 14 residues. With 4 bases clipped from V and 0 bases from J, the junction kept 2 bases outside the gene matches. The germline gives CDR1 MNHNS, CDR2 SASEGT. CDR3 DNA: TGTGCCAGCAGTGGTACAGGGGGCTCCTACGAGCAGTACTTC. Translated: CASSGTGGSYEQYF.

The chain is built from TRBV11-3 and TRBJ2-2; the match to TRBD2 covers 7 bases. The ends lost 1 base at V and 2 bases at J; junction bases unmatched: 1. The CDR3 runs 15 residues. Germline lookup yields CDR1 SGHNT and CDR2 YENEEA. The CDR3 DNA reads TGTGCCAGCAGCTTAGCGGGAGGCAACACCGGGGAGCTGTTTTTT. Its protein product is CASSLAGGNTGELFF.

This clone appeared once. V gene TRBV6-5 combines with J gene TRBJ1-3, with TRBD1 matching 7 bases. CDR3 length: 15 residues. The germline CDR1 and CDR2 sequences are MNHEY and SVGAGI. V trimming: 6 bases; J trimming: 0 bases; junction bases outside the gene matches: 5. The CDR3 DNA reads TGTGCCAGCAGGGCGACAGGGAGCTCTGGAAACACCATATATTTT. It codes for CASRATGSSGNTIYF.

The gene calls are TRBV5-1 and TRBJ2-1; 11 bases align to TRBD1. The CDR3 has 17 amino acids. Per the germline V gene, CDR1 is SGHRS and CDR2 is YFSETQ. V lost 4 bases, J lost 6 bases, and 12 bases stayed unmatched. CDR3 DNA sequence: TGCGCCAGCAGCCTGCGACCCGGGACAGGGGGGGTCAATGAGCAGTTCTTC. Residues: CASSLRPGTGGVNEQFF.

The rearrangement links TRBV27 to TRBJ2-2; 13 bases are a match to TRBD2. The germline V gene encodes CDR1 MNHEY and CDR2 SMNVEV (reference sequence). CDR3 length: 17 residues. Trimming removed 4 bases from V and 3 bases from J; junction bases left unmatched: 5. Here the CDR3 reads CASSSWGLAGYTGELFF. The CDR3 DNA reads TGTGCCAGCAGTTCCTGGGGACTAGCGGGATACACCGGGGAGCTGTTTTTT.